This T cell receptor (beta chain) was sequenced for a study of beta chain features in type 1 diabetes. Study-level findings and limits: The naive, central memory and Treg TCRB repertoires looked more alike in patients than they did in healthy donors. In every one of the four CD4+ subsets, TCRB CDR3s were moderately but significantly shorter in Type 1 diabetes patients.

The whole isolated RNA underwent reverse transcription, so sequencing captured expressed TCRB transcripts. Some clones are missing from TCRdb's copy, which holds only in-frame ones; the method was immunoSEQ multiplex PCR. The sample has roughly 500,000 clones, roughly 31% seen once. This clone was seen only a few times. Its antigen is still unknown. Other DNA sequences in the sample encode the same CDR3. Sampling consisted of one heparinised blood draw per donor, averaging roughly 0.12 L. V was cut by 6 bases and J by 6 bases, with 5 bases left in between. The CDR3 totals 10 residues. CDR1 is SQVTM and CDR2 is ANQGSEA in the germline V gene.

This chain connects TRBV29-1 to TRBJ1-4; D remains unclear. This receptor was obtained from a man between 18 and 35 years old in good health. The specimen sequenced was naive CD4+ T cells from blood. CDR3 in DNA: TGCAGCGTAAGAGATGAAAAACTGTTTTTT. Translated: CSVRDEKLFF.